Each of the 3 T cell receptor beta chains below was sequenced from the same sample in a study of cytomegalovirus exposure and HLA in healthy donors (dated by TCRdb to 2017 to 2019). The library was generated by the immunoSEQ multiplex PCR assay. For the multiplex PCR, a mixture combining 60 forward primers for TCR Vbeta segments and 13 reverse primers for TCR Jbeta segments was used. Not all clones reach the TCRdb copy of this immuneACCESS table, which keeps in-frame sequences only. Checked studies attribute under half of the gap to unresolved V genes and leave the rest unexplained. Recorded for this sample are approximately 150,000 clones; roughly three quarters of them occurred a single time. Over 1.2% of the sample comes from the top ten. The sequenced material came from PBMCs. The source of these receptors is a man aged 55 to 70 in good health and CMV-seronegative.

This chain links TRBV14 with TRBJ2-5, with TRBD1 as a possible D gene (6 bases). This CDR3 contains 12 residues. The ends were cut back, 5 bases at V and 4 bases at J, with 8 bases in the middle. The germline V gene encodes CDR1 SGHDN and CDR2 FVKESK. The CDR3 DNA sequence: TGTGCCAGCAGCTGGGGGCCAGAGACCCAGTACTTC. The encoded protein is CASSWGPETQYF.

This clone was detected only a few times. The chain employs TRBV30 and TRBJ1-2; no reliable D call. Germline values: CDR1 GTSNPN, CDR2 SVGIG (reference sequence). Trimming pared 2 bases from V and 8 bases from J, leaving 12 bases between. CDR3 length equals 12 residues. This CDR3 reads CAWSSGGGGYTF. For the CDR3, the DNA is TGTGCCTGGAGTTCAGGAGGCGGAGGCTACACCTTC.

The chain recombines TRBV27 with TRBJ1-2; D is possibly TRBD1 (5 bases). CDR3 length: 16 residues. Trimming took 5 bases from V and 5 from J, leaving 21 bases between them. Looked up from germline, CDR1 is MNHEY and CDR2 is SMNVEV (reference sequence). The CDR3 sequence is CASSPRQLPYNYGYTF. The CDR3 region has the DNA TGTGCCAGCAGTCCCAGACAGCTACCCTACAATTATGGCTACACCTTC.